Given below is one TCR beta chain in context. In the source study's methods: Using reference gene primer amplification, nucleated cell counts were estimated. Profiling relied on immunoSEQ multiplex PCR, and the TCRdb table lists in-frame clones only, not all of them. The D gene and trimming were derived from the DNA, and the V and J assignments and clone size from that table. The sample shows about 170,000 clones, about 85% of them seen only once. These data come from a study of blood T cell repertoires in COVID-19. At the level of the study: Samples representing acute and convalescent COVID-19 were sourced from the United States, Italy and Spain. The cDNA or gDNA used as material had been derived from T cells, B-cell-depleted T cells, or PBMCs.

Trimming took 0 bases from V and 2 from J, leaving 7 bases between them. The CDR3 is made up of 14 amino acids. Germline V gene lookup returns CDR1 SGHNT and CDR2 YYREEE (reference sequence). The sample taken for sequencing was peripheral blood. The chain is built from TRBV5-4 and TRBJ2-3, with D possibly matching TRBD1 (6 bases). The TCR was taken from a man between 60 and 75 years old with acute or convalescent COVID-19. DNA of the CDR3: TGTGCCAGCAGCTTGGGGGACACCACAGATACGCAGTATTTT. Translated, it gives CASSLGDTTDTQYF. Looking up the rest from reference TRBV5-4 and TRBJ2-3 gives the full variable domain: ETGVTQSPTHLIKTRGQQVTLRCSSQSGHNTVSWYQQALGQGPQFIFQYYREEENGRGNFPPRFSGLQFPNYSSELNVNALELDDSALYLCASSLGDTTDTQYFGPGTRLTVL.